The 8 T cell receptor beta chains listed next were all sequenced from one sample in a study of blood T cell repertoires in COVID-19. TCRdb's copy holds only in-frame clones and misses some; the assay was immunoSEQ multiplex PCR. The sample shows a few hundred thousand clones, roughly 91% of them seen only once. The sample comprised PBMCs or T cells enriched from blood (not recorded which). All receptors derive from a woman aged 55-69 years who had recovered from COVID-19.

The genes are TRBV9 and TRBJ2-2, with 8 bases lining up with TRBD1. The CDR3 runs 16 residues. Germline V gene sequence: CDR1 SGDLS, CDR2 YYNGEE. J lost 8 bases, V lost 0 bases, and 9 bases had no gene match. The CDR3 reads CASSVGPGGEGGELFF. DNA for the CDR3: TGTGCCAGCAGCGTAGGACCAGGGGGCGAAGGGGGGGAGCTGTTTTTT.

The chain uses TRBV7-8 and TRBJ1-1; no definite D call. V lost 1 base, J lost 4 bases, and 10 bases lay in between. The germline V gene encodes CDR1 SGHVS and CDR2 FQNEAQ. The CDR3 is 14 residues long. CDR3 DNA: TGTGCCAGCAGCTTAGGGCGGACTAGCACTGAAGCTTTCTTT. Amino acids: CASSLGRTSTEAFF.

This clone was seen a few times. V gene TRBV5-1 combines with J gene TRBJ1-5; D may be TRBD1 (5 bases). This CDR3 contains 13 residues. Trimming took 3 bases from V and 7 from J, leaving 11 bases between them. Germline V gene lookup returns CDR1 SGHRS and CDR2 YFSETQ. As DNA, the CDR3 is TGCGCCAGCAGCTCTGAAGGGGCACAGCCCCAGCATTTT. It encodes CASSSEGAQPQHF.

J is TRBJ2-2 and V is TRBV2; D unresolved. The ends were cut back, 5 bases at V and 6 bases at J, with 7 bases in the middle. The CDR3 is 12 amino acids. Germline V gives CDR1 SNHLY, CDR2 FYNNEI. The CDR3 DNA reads TGTGCCAGCAGTCGGGTGGCCGGGGAGCTGTTTTTT. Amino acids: CASSRVAGELFF.

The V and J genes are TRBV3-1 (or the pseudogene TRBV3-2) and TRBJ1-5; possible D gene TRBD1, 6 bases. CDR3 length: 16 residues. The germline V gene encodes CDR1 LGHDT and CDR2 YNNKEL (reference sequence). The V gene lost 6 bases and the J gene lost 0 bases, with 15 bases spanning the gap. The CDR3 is CASSPTGINSNQPQHF. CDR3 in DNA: TGTGCCAGCAGTCCGACAGGAATCAATAGCAATCAGCCCCAGCATTTT.

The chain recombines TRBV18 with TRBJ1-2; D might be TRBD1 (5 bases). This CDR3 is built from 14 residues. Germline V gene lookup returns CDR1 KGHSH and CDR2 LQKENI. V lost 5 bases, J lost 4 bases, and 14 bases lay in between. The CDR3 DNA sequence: TGTGCCAGCTCAACGTCCCGGGACTTCTATGGCTACACCTTC. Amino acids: CASSTSRDFYGYTF.

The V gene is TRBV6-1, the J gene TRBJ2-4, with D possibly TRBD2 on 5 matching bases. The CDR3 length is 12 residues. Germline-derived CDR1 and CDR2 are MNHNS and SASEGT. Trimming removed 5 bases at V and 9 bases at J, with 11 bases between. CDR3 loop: CASSYGEGIQYF. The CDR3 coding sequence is TGTGCCAGCAGTTATGGCGAGGGCATTCAGTACTTC.

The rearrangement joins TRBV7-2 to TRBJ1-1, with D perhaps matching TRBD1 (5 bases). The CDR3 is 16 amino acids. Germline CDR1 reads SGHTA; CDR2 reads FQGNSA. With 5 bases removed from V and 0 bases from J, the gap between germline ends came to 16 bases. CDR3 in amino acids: CASSPEVGLMNTEAFF. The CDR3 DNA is TGTGCCAGCAGCCCCGAGGTGGGGCTAATGAACACTGAAGCTTTCTTT. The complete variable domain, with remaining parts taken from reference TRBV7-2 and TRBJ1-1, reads GAGVSQSPSNKVTEKGKDVELRCDPISGHTALYWYRQSLGQGLEFLIYFQGNSAPDKSGLPSDRFSAERTGGSVSTLTIQRTQQEDSAVYLCASSPEVGLMNTEAFFGQGTRLTVV.